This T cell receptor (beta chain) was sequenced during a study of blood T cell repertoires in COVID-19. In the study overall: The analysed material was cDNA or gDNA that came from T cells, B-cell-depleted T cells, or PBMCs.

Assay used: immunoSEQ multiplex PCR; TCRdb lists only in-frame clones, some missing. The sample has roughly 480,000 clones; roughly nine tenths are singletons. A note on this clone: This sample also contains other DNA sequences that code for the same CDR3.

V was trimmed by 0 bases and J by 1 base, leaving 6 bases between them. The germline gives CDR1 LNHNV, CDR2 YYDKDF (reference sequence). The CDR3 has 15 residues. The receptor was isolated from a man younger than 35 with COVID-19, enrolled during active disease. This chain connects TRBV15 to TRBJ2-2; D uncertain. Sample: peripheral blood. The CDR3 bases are TGTGCCACCAGCAGAGATCCAGGGAACACCGGGGAGCTGTTTTTT. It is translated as CATSRDPGNTGELFF.